The subject of this entry is one T cell receptor beta chain. V dropped 5 bases and J dropped 5 bases, with 15 bases sitting between them. This CDR3 is 14 amino acids long. Germline values: CDR1 SEHNR, CDR2 FQNEAQ (reference sequence). This specimen belongs to a study of OX40 agonist ivuxolimab in advanced cancers. Profiling relied on immunoSEQ multiplex PCR, and the TCRdb table lists in-frame clones only, not all of them. Altogether some 15,000 clones are present, 70% to 75% being singletons, with the ten largest covering under 35%. This clonotype originated in an adult with an advanced solid tumor such as melanoma, head and neck, liver or kidney cancer. The chain has TRBV7-9 and TRBJ2-5; D not resolved. The sequences come from CD4+ or CD8+ T cells sorted from blood, collected in a trial of the OX40 agonist ivuxolimab. CDR3 amino acids: CASSLIRISETQYF. For the CDR3, the DNA is TGTGCCAGCAGCCTAATAAGAATTTCGGAGACCCAGTACTTC.